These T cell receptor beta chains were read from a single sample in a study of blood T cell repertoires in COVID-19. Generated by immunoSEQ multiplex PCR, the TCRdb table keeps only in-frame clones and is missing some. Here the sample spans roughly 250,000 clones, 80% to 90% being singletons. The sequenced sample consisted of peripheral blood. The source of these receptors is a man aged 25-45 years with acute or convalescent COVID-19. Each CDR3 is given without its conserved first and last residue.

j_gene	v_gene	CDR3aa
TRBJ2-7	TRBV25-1	ASSLSGSLYEQY
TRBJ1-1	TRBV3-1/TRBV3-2	ASSPSPGTVWNTEAF
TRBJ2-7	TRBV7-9	ASSLTTLLAEQY
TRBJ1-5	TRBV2	ASNREFNQPQH
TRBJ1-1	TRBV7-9	ASSPGGAMGTEAF
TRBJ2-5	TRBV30	AWSGAETQY
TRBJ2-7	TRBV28	ASSLSNLKGEQY
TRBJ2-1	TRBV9	ASSPPRSSRQYNEQF
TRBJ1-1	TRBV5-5	ASRDFGQGGTEAF
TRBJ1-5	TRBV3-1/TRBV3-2	ASSQGRLGQRYQPQH
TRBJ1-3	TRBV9	ASSSQGKAGNTIY
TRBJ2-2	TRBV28	ASTPWTGANTGELF
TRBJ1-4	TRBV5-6	ASSLRRGTTNEKLF
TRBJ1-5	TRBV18	ASSQGLGNQPQH
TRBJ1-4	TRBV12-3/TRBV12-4	ASKAWEKLF
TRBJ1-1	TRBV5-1	ASSLGQGPTEAF
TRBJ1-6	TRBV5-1	ASSLEQGSNSPLH
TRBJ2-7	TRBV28	ASSTPGTGGYEQY
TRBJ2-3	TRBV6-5	ASSPLEFSTDTQY
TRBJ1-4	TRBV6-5	ASRMWQNEEKLF
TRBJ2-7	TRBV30	AWSVSRGLRN
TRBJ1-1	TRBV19	ASSIDRDTEAF
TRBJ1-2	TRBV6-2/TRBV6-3	ASSYPGYT
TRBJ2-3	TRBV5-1	VSSQAKREADTQY
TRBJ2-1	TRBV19	ASSSPGRLAGGEQF
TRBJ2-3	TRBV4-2	ASSQAALIVDTQY
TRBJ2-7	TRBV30	AWSEDGRTSNY
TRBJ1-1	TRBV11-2	ASTPTWANTEAF
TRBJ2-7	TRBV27	ASLSDSYEQY
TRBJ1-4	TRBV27	ASSLIPGANEKLF
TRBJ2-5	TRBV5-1	ASSWGQGLETQY
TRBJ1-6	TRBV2	ASSETGTGGRSPLH
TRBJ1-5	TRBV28	ASSTYRSVQPQH
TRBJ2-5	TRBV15	ATIPGGREVQETQY
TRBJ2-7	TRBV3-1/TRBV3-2	ASSLGRLGFYEQY
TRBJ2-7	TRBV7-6	ASSSITGKAYEQY
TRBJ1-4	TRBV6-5	ASSQQAPKLF
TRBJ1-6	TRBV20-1	SARDSWALH
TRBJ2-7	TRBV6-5	ASSYGQLGSYEQY
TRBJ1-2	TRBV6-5	ASRANYPPYGYT